What follows are 10 T cell receptor beta chains derived from one specimen sequenced in a study of T-cell reconstitution after alpha-beta-depleted transplantation in children. Preparing the TCRbeta library involved the use of unique molecular identifiers. TCRdb reanalysed the PCR reads using MiXCR and keeps one entry per CDR3 protein. The sample lists tens of thousands of distinct CDR3 sequences; roughly 5.7% were seen once. Specimen: PBMCs, mostly from graft donor cells, collected 180 days after TCRalphabeta/CD19-depleted stem cell transplant. The receptors come from a male patient aged 10 to 17 who had a stem cell transplant for acute myeloid leukemia, so the T cells may come from the graft donor.

Many counts were recorded for this clonotype. This sequence joins TRBV27 and TRBJ2-2; D is ambiguous. With 3 bases removed from V and 4 bases from J, the gap between germline ends came to 3 bases. Germline assignment: CDR1 MNHEY and CDR2 SMNVEV (reference sequence). The CDR3 runs 12 residues. Written as DNA, the CDR3 is TGTGCCAGCAGTTTGACCACCGGGGAGCTGTTTTTT. It is translated as CASSLTTGELFF.

By share of the sample, this clonotype is medium-sized (0.01 to 0.1%). Here the CDR3 DNA reads TGTGCCAGCAGCTTCCAAGCCGAGCAGTACTTC. Translating it yields CASSFQAEQYF. The chain couples TRBV7-9 to TRBJ2-7; D call uncertain. Trimming removed 3 bases at V and 6 bases at J, with 6 bases between. This CDR3 spans 11 amino acids. The germline gives CDR1 SEHNR, CDR2 FQNEAQ (reference sequence).

This clonotype was counted many times. The genes are TRBV28 and TRBJ2-3; 10 bases are shared with TRBD2. The CDR3 has 17 amino acids. After removal of 8 bases from V and 1 base from J, the junction contained 12 bases not matched to a gene. CDR1 is MDHEN and CDR2 is SYDVKM in the germline V gene. The CDR3 DNA follows: TGTGCCAGCCGTTCACGTCTAGCGGGAGTTCGCACAGATACGCAGTATTTT. The encoded protein is CASRSRLAGVRTDTQYF.

The sample holds many counts of this clonotype. CDR3 DNA sequence: TGCAGCGTTGCTAAGCACAGGGACGCCTACGAGCAGTACTTC. This translates into CSVAKHRDAYEQYF. The J gene is TRBJ2-7, the V gene TRBV29-1, with a weak D call TRBD1 (6 bases). CDR1 SQVTM and CDR2 ANQGSEA come from the germline V gene. CDR3 length equals 14 residues. Trimming removed 4 bases at V and 2 bases at J, with 15 bases between.

The table lists this clonotype with many counts. This chain connects TRBV11-2 to TRBJ2-3, with D unclear. Trimming shortened V by 0 bases and J by 2 bases, and 6 bases separated the two germline ends. CDR1 is SGHAT and CDR2 is FQNNGV in the germline V gene. The CDR3 runs 14 residues. In DNA, the CDR3 is TGTGCCAGCAGCTTAGAGGCCCACACAGATACGCAGTATTTT. Translating gives CASSLEAHTDTQYF. Full variable domain (remainder filled in from reference TRBV11-2 and TRBJ2-3): EAGVAQSPRYKIIEKRQSVAFWCNPISGHATLYWYQQILGQGPKLLIQFQNNGVVDDSQLPKDRFSAERLKGVDSTLKIQPAKLEDSAVYLCASSLEAHTDTQYFGPGTRLTVL.

This clonotype has at least ten counts. The chain combines TRBV28 with TRBJ2-3; the match to TRBD1 covers 8 bases. This CDR3 has 15 residues. Germline CDR1 MDHEN, CDR2 SYDVKM. Unmatched junction bases numbered 5, after V lost 6 bases and J lost 0 bases. This chain's CDR3 is CASRQTGASTDTQYF. The CDR3 nucleotides are TGTGCCAGCAGACAGACAGGGGCCAGCACAGATACGCAGTATTTT.

This clonotype was detected ten times or more. The chain combines TRBV20-1 with TRBJ1-2; a weak D match, TRBD1 (6 bases). The CDR3 has 12 residues. The germline V gene has CDR1 DFQATT and CDR2 SNEGSKA (reference sequence). V was cut by 6 bases and J by 1 base, with 9 bases left in between. CDR3 residues: CSAQGINYGYTF. In DNA, the CDR3 is TGCAGTGCACAGGGTATTAACTATGGCTACACCTTC.

This clonotype was observed many times. The V call is TRBV25-1, the J call TRBJ2-1, with TRBD1 matching 9 bases. V lost 4 bases and J lost 4; bases outside the gene matches: 11. Per the germline V gene, CDR1 is MGHDK and CDR2 is SYGVNS. The CDR3 loop spans 17 amino acids. The CDR3 reads CASSVLRTGDEYNEQFF. CDR3 in DNA: TGTGCCAGCAGTGTACTAAGGACAGGGGATGAGTACAATGAGCAGTTCTTC.

Of note for this clonotype: It may be a read error: a sequence one base away is much more abundant. The chain couples TRBV20-1 to TRBJ2-7; maybe TRBD2 (7 bases). Germline assignment: CDR1 DFQATT and CDR2 SNEGSKA (reference sequence). CDR3 length: 15 amino acids. CDR3 loop: CSAGGGGTETYEQNF. As DNA, the CDR3 is TGCAGTGCGGGGGGGGGCGGGACGGAGACCTACGAGCAGAACTTC.

This clonotype is classed as medium-sized. CDR3 protein: CASRVLRTEAFF. DNA for the CDR3: TGTGCCAGCAGGGTCTTACGGACTGAAGCTTTCTTT. V and J are TRBV7-9 and TRBJ1-1; no firm D call. In germline, CDR1 is SEHNR, CDR2 FQNEAQ (reference sequence). CDR3 length: 12 residues. Trimming took 6 bases from V and 5 from J, leaving 10 bases between them.